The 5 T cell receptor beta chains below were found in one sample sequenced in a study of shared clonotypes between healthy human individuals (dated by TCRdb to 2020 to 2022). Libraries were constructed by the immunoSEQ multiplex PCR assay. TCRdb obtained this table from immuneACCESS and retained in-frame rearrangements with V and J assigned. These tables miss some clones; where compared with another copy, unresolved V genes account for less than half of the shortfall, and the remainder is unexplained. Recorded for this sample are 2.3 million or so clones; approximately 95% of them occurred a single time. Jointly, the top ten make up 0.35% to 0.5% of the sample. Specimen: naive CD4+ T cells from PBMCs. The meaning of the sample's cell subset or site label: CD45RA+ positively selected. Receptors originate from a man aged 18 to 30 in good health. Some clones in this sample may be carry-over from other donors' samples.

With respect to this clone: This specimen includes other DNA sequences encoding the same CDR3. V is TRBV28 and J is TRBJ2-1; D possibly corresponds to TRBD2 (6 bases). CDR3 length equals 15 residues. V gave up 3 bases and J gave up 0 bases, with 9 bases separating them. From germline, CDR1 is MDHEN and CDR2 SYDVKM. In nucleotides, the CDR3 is TGTGCCAGCAGTTTGGGGGGACCCTCCTACAATGAGCAGTTCTTC. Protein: CASSLGGPSYNEQFF.

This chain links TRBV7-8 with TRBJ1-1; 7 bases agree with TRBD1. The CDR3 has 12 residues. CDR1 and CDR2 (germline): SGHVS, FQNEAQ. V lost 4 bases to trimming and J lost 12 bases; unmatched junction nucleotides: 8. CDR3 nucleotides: TGTGCCAGCAGCTCGTCCTCAGGGGGAACTTTCTTT. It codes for CASSSSSGGTFF.

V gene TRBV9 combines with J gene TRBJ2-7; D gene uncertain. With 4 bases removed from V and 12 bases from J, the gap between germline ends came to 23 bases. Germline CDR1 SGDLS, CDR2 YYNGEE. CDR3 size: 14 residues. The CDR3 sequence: CASSPRGGERVLYF. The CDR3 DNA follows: TGTGCCAGCAGCCCCCGAGGTGGCGAGAGAGTGCTGTACTTC. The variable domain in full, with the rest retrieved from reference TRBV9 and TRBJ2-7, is DSGVTQTPKHLITATGQRVTLRCSPRSGDLSVYWYQQSLDQGLQFLIQYYNGEERAKGNILERFSAQQFPDLHSELNLSSLELGDSALYFCASSPRGGERVLYFGPGTRLTVT.

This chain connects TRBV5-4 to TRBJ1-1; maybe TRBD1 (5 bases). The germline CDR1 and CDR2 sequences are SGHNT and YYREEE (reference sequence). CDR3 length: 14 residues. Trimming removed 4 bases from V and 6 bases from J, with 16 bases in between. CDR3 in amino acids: CASSPGTDGPEAFF. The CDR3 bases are TGTGCCAGCAGCCCGGGGACCGACGGCCCTGAAGCTTTCTTT.

In DNA, the CDR3 is TGTGCCAGCTCACAGAGACAGCTCTATGGCTACACCTTC. Its protein is CASSQRQLYGYTF. The genes are TRBV18 and TRBJ1-2; possible D gene TRBD1, 5 bases. Per the germline V gene, CDR1 is KGHSH and CDR2 is LQKENI. Deletions cut 4 bases from V and 4 bases from J, with 10 bases between. The CDR3 consists of 13 residues.